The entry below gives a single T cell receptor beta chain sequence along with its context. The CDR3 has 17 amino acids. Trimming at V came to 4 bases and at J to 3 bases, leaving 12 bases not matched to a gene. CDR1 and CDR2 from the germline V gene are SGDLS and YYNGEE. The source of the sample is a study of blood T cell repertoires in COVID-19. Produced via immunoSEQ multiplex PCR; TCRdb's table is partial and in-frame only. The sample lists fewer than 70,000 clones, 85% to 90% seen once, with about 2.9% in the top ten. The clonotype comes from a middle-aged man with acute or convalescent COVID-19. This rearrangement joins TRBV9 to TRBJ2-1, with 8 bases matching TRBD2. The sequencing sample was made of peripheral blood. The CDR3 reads CASSPAQREYFYNEQFF. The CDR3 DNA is TGTGCCAGCAGCCCAGCCCAGCGGGAGTATTTCTACAATGAGCAGTTCTTC.